These T cell receptor beta chains were read from a single sample in a study of beta chain features in type 1 diabetes. TCRdb's copy holds only in-frame clones and misses some; the assay was immunoSEQ multiplex PCR. The sample consists of more than 140,000 clones, roughly 10% of them appearing once. The sequenced material came from central memory CD4+ T cells from blood. The receptors derive from a middle-aged woman in good health. Both conserved end residues are part of each CDR3. The D gene is left open where the match is weak. Some rows have no size entry. The others give once, few or many, or a class for an expanded clone.

TRBJ2-2	TRBV7-8	TRBD1	few	CASSLALPGQGRTGELFF	TGTGCCAGCAGCTTGGCTCTTCCGGGACAGGGGAGGACCGGGGAGCTGTTTTTT
TRBJ1-5	TRBV7-9	-	many	CASSSGGAQPQHF	TGTGCCAGCAGCTCTGGGGGGGCGCAGCCCCAGCATTTT
TRBJ2-2	TRBV5-4	TRBD1	few	CASSSGQGAFGELFF	TGTGCCAGCAGCTCGGGACAGGGGGCTTTTGGGGAGCTGTTTTTT
TRBJ2-2	TRBV7-2	-	few	CASSAGQSNTGELFF	TGTGCCAGCAGCGCGGGACAGTCGAACACCGGGGAGCTGTTTTTT
TRBJ2-3	TRBV5-4	TRBD1	once	CASSWGQGLTDTQYF	TGTGCCAGCAGCTGGGGACAGGGTCTCACAGATACGCAGTATTTT
TRBJ1-1	TRBV6-1	TRBD1	-	CASSDLTAGGAFF	TGTGCCAGCAGTGACCTGACGGCAGGGGGAGCTTTCTTT
TRBJ2-7	TRBV7-6	TRBD1	-	CASSFDRGSDEQYF	TGTGCCAGCAGCTTCGACAGGGGCTCGGACGAGCAGTACTTC
TRBJ2-2	TRBV18	TRBD1	-	CASSPYTGTGGTGELFF	TGTGCCAGCTCACCTTACACCGGGACAGGGGGGACCGGGGAGCTGTTTTTT
TRBJ2-1	TRBV2	TRBD2	-	CASSESSGGAGEQFF	TGTGCCAGCAGTGAATCTAGCGGGGGGGCCGGTGAGCAGTTCTTC
TRBJ2-6	TRBV21-1	-	many	CASSKENGSGANVLTF	TGTGCCAGCAGCAAAGAGAACGGCTCTGGGGCCAACGTCCTGACTTTC
TRBJ1-4	TRBV18	-	-	CASVFDKFSTNEKLFF	TGTGCCAGCGTTTTTGACAAGTTTTCAACTAATGAAAAACTGTTTTTT
TRBJ2-5	TRBV5-4	TRBD1	-	CASSSSGQGWGETQYF	TGTGCCAGCAGCTCGTCCGGACAGGGTTGGGGTGAGACCCAGTACTTC
TRBJ1-1	TRBV6-1	TRBD1	few	CASSGQGALMNTEAFF	TGTGCCAGCAGTGGTCAGGGGGCACTCATGAACACTGAAGCTTTCTTT
TRBJ2-5	TRBV7-2	TRBD2	-	CASSFSGGPKETQYF	TGTGCCAGCAGCTTTAGCGGGGGTCCGAAAGAGACCCAGTACTTC
TRBJ2-1	TRBV6-5	TRBD1	few	CASKPGQAHNEQFF	TGTGCCAGCAAGCCGGGACAGGCCCACAATGAGCAGTTCTTC
TRBJ1-2	TRBV14	-	many	CASSQVSGYGYTF	TGTGCCAGCAGCCAAGTCTCCGGGTATGGCTACACCTTC
TRBJ2-7	TRBV6-5	-	few	CASSYDTRSSYEQYF	TGTGCCAGCAGTTACGATACAAGGAGCTCCTACGAGCAGTACTTC
TRBJ1-2	TRBV5-8	-	-	CASSLNGRVHNGYTF	TGTGCCAGCAGCTTGAATGGCCGGGTCCATAATGGCTACACCTTC
TRBJ1-2	TRBV9	TRBD1	-	CASSVGIGQGDGYTF	TGTGCCAGCAGCGTAGGGATCGGACAGGGCGATGGCTACACCTTC
TRBJ2-5	TRBV11-2	-	few	CASSLAPSKAETQYF	TGTGCCAGCAGCTTAGCCCCATCAAAAGCGGAGACCCAGTACTTC
TRBJ1-2	TRBV5-1	-	-	CASSLGQDNYGYTF	TGCGCCAGCAGCCTCGGCCAGGATAACTATGGCTACACCTTC
TRBJ2-1	TRBV5-1	TRBD2	-	CASSPTSGSSYNEQFF	TGCGCCAGCAGCCCCACTAGCGGAAGCTCCTACAATGAGCAGTTCTTC
TRBJ2-7	TRBV7-6	TRBD1	-	CASSKRTGSDEQYF	TGTGCCAGCAGCAAACGGACAGGGTCGGACGAGCAGTACTTC